Each of the 2 T cell receptor beta chains below was sequenced from the same sample in a study of cytomegalovirus exposure and HLA in healthy donors. The method was immunoSEQ multiplex PCR; TCRdb's version includes in-frame clones alone and lacks a portion of them. Here the sample spans approximately 99,000 clones, approximately 86% being singletons. Sequencing was carried out using PBMCs. Receptors were obtained from a woman aged 18-29 years in good health and CMV-seronegative.

This clone was seen just once. V and J are TRBV19 and TRBJ1-2; 7 nucleotides agree with TRBD1. The CDR3 has 14 residues. The germline V gene has CDR1 LNHDA and CDR2 SQIVND (reference sequence). J lost 3 bases, V lost 4 bases, and 5 bases had no gene match. CDR3 nucleotide sequence: TGTGCCAGTAGTAGGGGGGACAGTGACTATGGCTACACCTTC. Its translation: CASSRGDSDYGYTF.

The chain is built from TRBV2 and TRBJ1-5; 7 bases align to TRBD1. The junction had 7 bases not matched to a gene; V was cut back by 4 bases and J by 4 bases. The CDR3 length is 15 residues. Germline V gene sequence: CDR1 SNHLY, CDR2 FYNNEI. CDR3 nucleotide sequence: TGTGCCAGCAGTGTCGGGGACAGCCTAAATCAGCCCCAGCATTTT. Protein product: CASSVGDSLNQPQHF.